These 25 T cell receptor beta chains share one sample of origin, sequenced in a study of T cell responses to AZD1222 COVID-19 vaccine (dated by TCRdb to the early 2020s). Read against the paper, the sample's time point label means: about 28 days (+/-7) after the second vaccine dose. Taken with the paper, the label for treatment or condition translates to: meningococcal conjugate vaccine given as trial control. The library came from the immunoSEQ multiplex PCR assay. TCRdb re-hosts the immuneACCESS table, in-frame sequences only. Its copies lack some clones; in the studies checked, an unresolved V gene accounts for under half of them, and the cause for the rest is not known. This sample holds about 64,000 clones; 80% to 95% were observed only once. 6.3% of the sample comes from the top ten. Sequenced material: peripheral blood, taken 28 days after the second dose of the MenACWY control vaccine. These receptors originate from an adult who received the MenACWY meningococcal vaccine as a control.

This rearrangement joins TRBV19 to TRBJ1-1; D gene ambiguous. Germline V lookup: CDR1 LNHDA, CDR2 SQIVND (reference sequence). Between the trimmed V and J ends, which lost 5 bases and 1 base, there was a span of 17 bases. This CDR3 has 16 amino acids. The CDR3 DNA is TGTGCCAGTAGTTCACCGGCCACCACGCGGAACACTGAAGCTTTCTTT. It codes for CASSSPATTRNTEAFF.

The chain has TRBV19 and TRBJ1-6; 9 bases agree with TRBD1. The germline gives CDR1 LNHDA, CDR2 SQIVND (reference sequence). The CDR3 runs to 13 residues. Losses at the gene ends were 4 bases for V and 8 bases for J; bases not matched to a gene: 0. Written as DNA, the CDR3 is TGTGCCAGTAGTAGACAGGGGGATTCACCCCTCCACTTT. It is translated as CASSRQGDSPLHF. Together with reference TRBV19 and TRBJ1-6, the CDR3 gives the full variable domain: DGGITQSPKYLFRKEGQNVTLSCEQNLNHDAMYWYRQDPGQGLRLIYYSQIVNDFQKGDIAEGYSVSREKKESFPLTVTSAQKNPTAFYLCASSRQGDSPLHFGNGTRLTVT.

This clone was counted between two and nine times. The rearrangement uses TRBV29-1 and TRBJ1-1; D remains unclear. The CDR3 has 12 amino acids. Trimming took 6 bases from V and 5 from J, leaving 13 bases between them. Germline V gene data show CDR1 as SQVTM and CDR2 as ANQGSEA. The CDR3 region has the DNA TGCAGCGTCGCCTCCTCGGGGACTGAAGCTTTCTTT. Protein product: CSVASSGTEAFF.

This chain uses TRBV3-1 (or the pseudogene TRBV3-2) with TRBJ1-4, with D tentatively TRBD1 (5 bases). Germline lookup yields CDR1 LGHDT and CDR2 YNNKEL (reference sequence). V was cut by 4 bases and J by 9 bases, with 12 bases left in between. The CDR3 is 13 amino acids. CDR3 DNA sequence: TGTGCCAGCAGCCCCGGGACTCGTAAAAAACTGTTTTTT. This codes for CASSPGTRKKLFF.

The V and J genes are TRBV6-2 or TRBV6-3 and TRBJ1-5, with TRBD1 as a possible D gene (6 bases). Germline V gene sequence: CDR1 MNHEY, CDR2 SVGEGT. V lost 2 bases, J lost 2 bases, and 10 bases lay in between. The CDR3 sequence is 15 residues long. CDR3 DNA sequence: TGTGCCAGCAGTTACGCCGCAGGGGGCAATCAGCCCCAGCATTTT. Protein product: CASSYAAGGNQPQHF.

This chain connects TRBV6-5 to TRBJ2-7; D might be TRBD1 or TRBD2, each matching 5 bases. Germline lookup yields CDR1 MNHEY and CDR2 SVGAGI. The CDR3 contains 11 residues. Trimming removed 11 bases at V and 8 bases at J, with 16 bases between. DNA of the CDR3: TGTGCCGTGGGACCGCCGTCAAAGCAGTACTTC. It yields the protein CAVGPPSKQYF.

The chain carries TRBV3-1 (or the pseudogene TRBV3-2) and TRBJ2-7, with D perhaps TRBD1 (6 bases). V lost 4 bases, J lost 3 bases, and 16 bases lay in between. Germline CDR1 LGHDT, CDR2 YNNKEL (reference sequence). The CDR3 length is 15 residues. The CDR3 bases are TGTGCCAGCAGCCTAACACAGGGCTCCAACTACGAGCAGTACTTC. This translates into CASSLTQGSNYEQYF.

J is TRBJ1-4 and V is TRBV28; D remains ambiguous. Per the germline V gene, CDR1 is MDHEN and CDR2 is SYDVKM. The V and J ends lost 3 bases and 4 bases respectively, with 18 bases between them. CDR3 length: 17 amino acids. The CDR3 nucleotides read TGTGCCAGCAGTTTGGAGGGAGGCCGCGGTAATAATGAAAAACTGTTTTTT. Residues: CASSLEGGRGNNEKLFF.

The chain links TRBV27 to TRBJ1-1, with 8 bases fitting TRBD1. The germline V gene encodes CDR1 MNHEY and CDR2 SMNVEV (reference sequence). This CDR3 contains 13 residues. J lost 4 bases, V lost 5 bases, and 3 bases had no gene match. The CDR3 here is CASSPQGVTEAFF. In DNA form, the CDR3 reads TGTGCCAGCAGTCCACAGGGGGTCACTGAAGCTTTCTTT.

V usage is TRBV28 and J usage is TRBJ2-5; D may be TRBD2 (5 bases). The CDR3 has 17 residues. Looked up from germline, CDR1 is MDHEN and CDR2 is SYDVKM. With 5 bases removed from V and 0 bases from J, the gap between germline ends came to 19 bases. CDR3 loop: CASSPLNEGAYQETQYF. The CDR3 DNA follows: TGTGCCAGCAGTCCGCTGAATGAGGGAGCGTACCAAGAGACCCAGTACTTC.

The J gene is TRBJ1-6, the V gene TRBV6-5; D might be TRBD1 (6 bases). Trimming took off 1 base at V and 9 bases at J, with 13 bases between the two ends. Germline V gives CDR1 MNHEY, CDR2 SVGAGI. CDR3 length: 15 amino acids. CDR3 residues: CASSYFGQGTSPLHF. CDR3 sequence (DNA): TGTGCCAGCAGTTACTTCGGCCAGGGGACTTCACCCCTCCACTTT.

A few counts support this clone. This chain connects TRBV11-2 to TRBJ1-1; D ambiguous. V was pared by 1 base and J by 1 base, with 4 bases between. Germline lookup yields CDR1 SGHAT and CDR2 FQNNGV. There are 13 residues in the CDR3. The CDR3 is CASSLGRNTEAFF. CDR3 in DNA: TGTGCCAGCAGCTTAGGCAGGAACACTGAAGCTTTCTTT.

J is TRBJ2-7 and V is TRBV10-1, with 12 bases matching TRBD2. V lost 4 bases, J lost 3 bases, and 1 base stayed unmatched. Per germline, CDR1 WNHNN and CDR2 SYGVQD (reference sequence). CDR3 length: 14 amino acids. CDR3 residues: CASSAGLAGYEQYF. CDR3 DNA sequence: TGCGCCAGCAGTGCGGGACTAGCGGGCTACGAGCAGTACTTC.

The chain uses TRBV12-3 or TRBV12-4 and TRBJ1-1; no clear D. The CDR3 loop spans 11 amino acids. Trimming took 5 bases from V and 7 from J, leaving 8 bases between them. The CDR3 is CASSLDREAFF. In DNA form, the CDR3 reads TGTGCCAGCAGTCTTGACCGTGAAGCTTTCTTT.

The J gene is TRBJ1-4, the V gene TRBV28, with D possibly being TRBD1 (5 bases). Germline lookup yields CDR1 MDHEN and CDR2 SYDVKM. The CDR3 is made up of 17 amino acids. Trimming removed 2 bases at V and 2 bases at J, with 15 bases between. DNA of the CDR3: TGTGCCAGCAGTTTAAATAACAGGAAAATGACTAATGAAAAACTGTTTTTT. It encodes CASSLNNRKMTNEKLFF.

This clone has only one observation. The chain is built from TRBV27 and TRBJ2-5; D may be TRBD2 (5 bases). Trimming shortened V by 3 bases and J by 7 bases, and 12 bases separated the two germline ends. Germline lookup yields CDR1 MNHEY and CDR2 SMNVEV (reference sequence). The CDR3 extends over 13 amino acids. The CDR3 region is CASSFWAEGTQYF. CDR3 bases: TGTGCCAGCAGTTTTTGGGCAGAGGGGACCCAGTACTTC.

The CDR3 reads CASSLSGEDTQYF. For the CDR3, the DNA is TGTGCCAGCAGCTTATCAGGGGAAGATACGCAGTATTTT. The V and J genes are TRBV7-9 and TRBJ2-3, with a possible D match to TRBD1 (6 bases). CDR1 and CDR2 (germline): SEHNR, FQNEAQ (reference sequence). This CDR3 comprises 13 residues. The V and J ends lost 2 bases and 5 bases respectively, with 8 bases between them.

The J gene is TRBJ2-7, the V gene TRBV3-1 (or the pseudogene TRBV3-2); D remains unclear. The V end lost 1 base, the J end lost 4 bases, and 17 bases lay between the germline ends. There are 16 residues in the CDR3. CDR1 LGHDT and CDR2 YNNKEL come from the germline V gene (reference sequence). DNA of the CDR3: TGTGCCAGCAGCCAAGGTCTGGGTTCGTCTTTATACGAGCAGTACTTC. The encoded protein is CASSQGLGSSLYEQYF.

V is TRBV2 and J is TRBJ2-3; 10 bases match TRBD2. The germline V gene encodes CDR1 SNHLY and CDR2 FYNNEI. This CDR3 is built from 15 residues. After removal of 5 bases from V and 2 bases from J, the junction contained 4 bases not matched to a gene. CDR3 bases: TGTGCCAGCAGTCCAAGCGGGAGGGACACAGATACGCAGTATTTT. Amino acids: CASSPSGRDTDTQYF.

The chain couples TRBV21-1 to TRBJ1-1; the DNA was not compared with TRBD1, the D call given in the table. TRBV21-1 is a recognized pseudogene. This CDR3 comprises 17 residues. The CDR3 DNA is TGTGCCAGCAGCACGACGGGACAGGGGAAAAGGAACACTGAAGCTTTCTTT. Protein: CASSTTGQGKRNTEAFF.

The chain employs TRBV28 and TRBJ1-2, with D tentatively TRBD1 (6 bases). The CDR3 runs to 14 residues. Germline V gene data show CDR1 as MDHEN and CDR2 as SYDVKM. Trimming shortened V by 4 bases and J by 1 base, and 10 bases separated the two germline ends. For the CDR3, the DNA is TGTGCCAGCAGTTCGACAGGCGTTAACTATGGCTACACCTTC. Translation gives CASSSTGVNYGYTF.

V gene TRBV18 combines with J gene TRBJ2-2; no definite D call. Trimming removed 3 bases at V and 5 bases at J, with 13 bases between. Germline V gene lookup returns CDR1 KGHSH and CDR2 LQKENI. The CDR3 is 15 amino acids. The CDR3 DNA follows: TGTGCCAGCTCACCGAACCCTCAACGGACCGGGGAGCTGTTTTTT. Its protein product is CASSPNPQRTGELFF. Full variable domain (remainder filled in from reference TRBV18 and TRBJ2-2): NAGVMQNPRHLVRRRGQEARLRCSPMKGHSHVYWYRQLPEEGLKFMVYLQKENIIDESGMPKERFSAEFPKEGPSILRIQQVVRGDSAAYFCASSPNPQRTGELFFGEGSRLTVL.

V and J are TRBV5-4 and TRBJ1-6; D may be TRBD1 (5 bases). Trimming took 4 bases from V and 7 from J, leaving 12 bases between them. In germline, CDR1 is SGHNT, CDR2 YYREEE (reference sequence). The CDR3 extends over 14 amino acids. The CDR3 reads CASSPGTGNSPLHF. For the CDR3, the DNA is TGTGCCAGCAGCCCCGGGACGGGGAATTCACCCCTCCACTTT.

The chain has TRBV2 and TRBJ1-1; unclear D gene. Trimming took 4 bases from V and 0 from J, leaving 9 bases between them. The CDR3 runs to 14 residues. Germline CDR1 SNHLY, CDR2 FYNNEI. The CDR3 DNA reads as TGTGCCAGCAGTGTCGAAGGGTTGAACACTGAAGCTTTCTTT. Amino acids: CASSVEGLNTEAFF.

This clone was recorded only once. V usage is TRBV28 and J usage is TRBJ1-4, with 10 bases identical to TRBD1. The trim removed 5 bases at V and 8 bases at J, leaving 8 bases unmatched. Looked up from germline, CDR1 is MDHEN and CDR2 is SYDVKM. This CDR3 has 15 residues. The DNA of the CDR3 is TGTGCCAGCAGTAGACAGGGGGCGCTCGGGGAAAAACTGTTTTTT. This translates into CASSRQGALGEKLFF.